These T cell receptor beta chains were read from a single sample in a study of identical twins. MiXCR, applied by TCRdb to the 5' RACE reads, yields one record per CDR3 protein. This table holds roughly 290,000 distinct CDR3 sequences, roughly 10% found once. The data also belong to a second study, concerning yellow fever vaccine responses in identical twins.

Sequencing input: CD8+ T cells sorted from blood. These receptors all come from a woman aged 18-29 years in good health. Each CDR3 is given with its conserved first and last residue. A D gene is named only where the DNA matches it firmly. Size tells how often a clone was seen (once, few, many) or the class of an expanded clone, and some rows leave it out.

NA | NA | TRBJ1-1 | TRBV5-6 | TGTGCCAGCAGCTTGGTGGGCCAGAGCACTGAAGCTTTCTTT | CASSLVGQSTEAFF
NA | NA | TRBJ2-1 | TRBV30 | TGTGCCTGGAGTGTTCTGGGAAATGAGCAGTTCTTC | CAWSVLGNEQFF
TRBD1 | NA | TRBJ1-1 | TRBV27 | TGTGCCAGCAGGAGACAGGGGGCTTACACTGAAGCTTTCTTT | CASRRQGAYTEAFF
NA | many | TRBJ2-2 | TRBV15 | TGTGCCACCAGCAGCGTTTTGACAGCGAACACCGGGGAGCTGTTTTTT | CATSSVLTANTGELFF
NA | few | TRBJ2-1 | TRBV6-2/TRBV6-3 | TGTGCCAGCAGTTATAACCTCCGGGTCAATGAGCAGTTCTTC | CASSYNLRVNEQFF
TRBD2 | many | TRBJ2-1 | TRBV11-2 | TGTGCCAGCAGCCAAACCGAGAGCGGGAGTTCCTACAATGAGCAGTTCTTC | CASSQTESGSSYNEQFF
NA | NA | TRBJ2-1 | TRBV3-1 | TGTGCCAGCAGCCAAGCGGAAGAGACGGATGAGCAGTTCTTC | CASSQAEETDEQFF
NA | few | TRBJ2-7 | TRBV6-1 | TGTGCCACCCGCGGGACGATCTCCTACGAGCAGTACTTC | CATRGTISYEQYF
TRBD1 | NA | TRBJ2-1 | TRBV2 | TGTGCCAGCAGTGAGTCGACAGGGGGTTATGAGCAGTTCTTC | CASSESTGGYEQFF
TRBD1 | many | TRBJ1-1 | TRBV28 | TGTGCCAGCACCGATCCCGTGACAGGGGATCAGTTCCGCACTGAAGCTTTCTTT | CASTDPVTGDQFRTEAFF
NA | NA | TRBJ2-7 | TRBV20-1 | TGCAGTGCTAGCGACAAGGTCTACGAGCAGTACTTC | CSASDKVYEQYF
NA | NA | TRBJ2-3 | TRBV7-9 | TGTGCCAGCAGCCCCTCGCCAGGGACAGATACGCAGTATTTT | CASSPSPGTDTQYF
NA | NA | TRBJ2-2 | TRBV19 | TGTGCCAGTAGTATAGATCCCCCTCCGGCCGGGGAGCTGTTTTTT | CASSIDPPPAGELFF
TRBD2 | many | TRBJ2-1 | TRBV4-3 | TGCGCCAGCAGCCAAGTATTGGGAGGGTACAATGAGCAGTTCTTC | CASSQVLGGYNEQFF
NA | NA | TRBJ2-6 | TRBV24-1 | TGTGCCACCAGTGACCGGGACCTCTCTGGGGCCAACGTCCTGACTTTC | CATSDRDLSGANVLTF
TRBD1 | many | TRBJ2-1 | TRBV7-9 | TGTGCCACCGCGGACAGGCAATACAATGAGCAGTTCTTC | CATADRQYNEQFF
TRBD1 | few | TRBJ2-3 | TRBV7-8 | TGTGCCAGCAGCTTTATACTAGGGGACAGGTCCGTTTCAGATACGCAGTATTTT | CASSFILGDRSVSDTQYF